This TCR beta chain originates from a study of molecular identifiers for immune sequencing clone quantification. Naive CD8 T cell sorting was performed on the CD8+CD4-CCR7+CD45RA+ phenotype. The germline gives CDR1 GTSNPN, CDR2 SVGIG (reference sequence). Trimming shortened V by 5 bases and J by 7 bases, and 11 bases separated the two germline ends. The CDR3 totals 11 residues. TCRdb re-analysed the PCR reads in MiXCR, keeping a single row per CDR3 protein. The table has more than 450,000 distinct CDR3 sequences, roughly a fifth seen once. The sample holds a few counts of this clonotype. This chain uses TRBV30 with TRBJ1-1; D not resolved. The receptor was isolated from a human donor in good health. Some libraries in this study had Jurkat cell RNA spiked in. Sequencing was performed on naive CD8+ T cells from blood, with Jurkat cell RNA spiked in. Subset specified: FACS-sorted CD8+CD4-CCR7+CD45RA+ naive T cells. This CDR3 reads CAWGFGGEAFF. CDR3 bases: TGTGCCTGGGGTTTTGGAGGTGAAGCTTTCTTT.